Here is one TCR beta chain with its context. The data stem from a study of blood T cell repertoires in COVID-19. Study as a whole: Sites across the United States, Italy and Spain contributed samples from acute and convalescent COVID-19. From T cells, B-cell-depleted T cells, or PBMCs came the material, which was cDNA or gDNA.

In the original workflow: How many nucleated cells were present was estimated from reference gene primer amplification. The protocol was immunoSEQ multiplex PCR, while the TCRdb copy is restricted to in-frame clones and leaves out a portion. From that table come the V and J calls and clone size; the DNA was used to work out D and trimming. The data contain fewer than 75,000 clones, 80% to 90% of them singletons. Sequenced material: peripheral blood. The clonotype originates from a man between 60 and 70 years old with active or convalescent COVID-19.

CDR3 DNA sequence: TGTGCCAGCAGCGCTAGCGGGAGTTTATCCTACGAGCAGTACTTC. Translation gives CASSASGSLSYEQYF. The chain joins TRBV7-2 to TRBJ2-7; TRBD2 agrees at 10 bases. CDR1 is SGHTA and CDR2 is FQGNSA in the germline V gene. The CDR3 contains 15 residues. J was trimmed by 1 base and V by 5 bases; bases with no gene match: 5. Full variable domain (rest looked up from reference TRBV7-2 and TRBJ2-7): GAGVSQSPSNKVTEKGKDVELRCDPISGHTALYWYRQSLGQGLEFLIYFQGNSAPDKSGLPSDRFSAERTGGSVSTLTIQRTQQEDSAVYLCASSASGSLSYEQYFGPGTRLTVT.